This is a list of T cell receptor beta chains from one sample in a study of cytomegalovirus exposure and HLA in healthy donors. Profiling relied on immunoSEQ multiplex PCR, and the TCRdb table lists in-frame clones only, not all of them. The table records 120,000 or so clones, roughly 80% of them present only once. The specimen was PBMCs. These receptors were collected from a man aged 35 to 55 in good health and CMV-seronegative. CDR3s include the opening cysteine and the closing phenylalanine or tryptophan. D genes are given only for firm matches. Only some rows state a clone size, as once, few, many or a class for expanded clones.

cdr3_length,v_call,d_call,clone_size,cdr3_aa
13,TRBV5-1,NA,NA,CASCGTPQETQYF
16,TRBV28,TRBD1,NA,CASSSAVGQGRSPLHF
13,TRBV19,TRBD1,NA,CASRDRGRTEAFF
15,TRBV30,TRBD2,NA,CAWSVGAGSAETQYF
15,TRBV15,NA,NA,CATSRGGGSNEKLFF
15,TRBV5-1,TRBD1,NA,CASSLGQGVDNEQFF
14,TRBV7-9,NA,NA,CASSFKQGGTEAFF
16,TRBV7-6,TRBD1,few,CASSSGQGVNTGELFF
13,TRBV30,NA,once,CAWSVLSNQPQHF
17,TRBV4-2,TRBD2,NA,CASSQLSGRAVNGELFF
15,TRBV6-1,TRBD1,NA,CASSTNRGAMGGAFF
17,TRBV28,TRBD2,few,CASSLDPLAAPTYEQYF
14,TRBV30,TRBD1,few,CAWSVGQGAKEQYF
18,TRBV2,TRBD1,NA,CASSLISPTGQGALGYTF
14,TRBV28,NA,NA,CASSLTGQTGELFF
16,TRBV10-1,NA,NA,CASPPPTDKRNQPQHF
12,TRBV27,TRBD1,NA,CASSPRTGPQHF
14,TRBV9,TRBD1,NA,CASSGQGLGNEQFF
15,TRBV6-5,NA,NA,CASSYEGTLAYEQYF
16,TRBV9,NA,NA,CASSPFDTDSGNTIYF
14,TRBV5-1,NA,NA,CASSTGQISYEQYF
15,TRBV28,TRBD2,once,CASRAPGLASYEQYF
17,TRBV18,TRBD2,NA,CASSPPASGRVGNEQFF
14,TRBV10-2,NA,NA,CASRLDVSTDTQYF
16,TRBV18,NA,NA,CASSPTGQRSGNTIYF
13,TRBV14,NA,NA,CASSQVLGAGAFF
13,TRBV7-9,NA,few,CASSFGENTEAFF
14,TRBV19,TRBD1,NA,CATTRTGMSGELFF
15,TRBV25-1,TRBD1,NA,CASSESGTGVNEQFF
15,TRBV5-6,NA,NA,CASSLRGVQDGRQYF
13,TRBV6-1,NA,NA,CASSQGDTDTQYF
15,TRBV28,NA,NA,CASRFLGEGREKLFF
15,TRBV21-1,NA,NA,CASSKGDRGNTEAFF
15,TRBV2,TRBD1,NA,CASREGTVSPYEQYF
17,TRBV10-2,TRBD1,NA,CASSAFGQGSGANVLTF
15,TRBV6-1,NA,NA,CASTSGAFLNTEAFF
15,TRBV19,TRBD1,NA,CASRELRGRDTEAFF
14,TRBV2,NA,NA,CASRLTGTNEKLFF
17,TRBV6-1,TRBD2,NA,CASSEGRAGSSTDTQYF
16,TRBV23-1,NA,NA,CASSQGEGLNTGELFF
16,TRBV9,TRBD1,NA,CASSARQGGDNEKLFF
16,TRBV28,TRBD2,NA,CASSPIGPSGRNTQYF
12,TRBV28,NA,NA,CASSPQWTEAFF
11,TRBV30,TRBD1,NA,CARDRAGGYTF
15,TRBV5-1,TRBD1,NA,CASSLTGAQGSAQHF
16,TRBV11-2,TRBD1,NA,CASSYNTMTGGTEAFF
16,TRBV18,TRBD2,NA,CASSPFSGSSYNEQFF
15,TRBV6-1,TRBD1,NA,CASSEAGTGPDTQYF
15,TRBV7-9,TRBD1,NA,CASSYGQGVIYGYTF
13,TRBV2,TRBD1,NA,CASGDSPNSPLHF
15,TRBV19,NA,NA,CASSIKRESRYGYTF
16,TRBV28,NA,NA,CASSAPGAGNTDTQYF
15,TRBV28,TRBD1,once,CASSLQGRANEKLFF
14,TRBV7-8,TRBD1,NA,CASGQGATRETQYF
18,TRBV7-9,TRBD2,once,CASRSERSAGGRTGELFF
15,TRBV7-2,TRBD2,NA,CASSGGLADSYEQYF
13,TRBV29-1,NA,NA,CSVVAAAGYEQYF